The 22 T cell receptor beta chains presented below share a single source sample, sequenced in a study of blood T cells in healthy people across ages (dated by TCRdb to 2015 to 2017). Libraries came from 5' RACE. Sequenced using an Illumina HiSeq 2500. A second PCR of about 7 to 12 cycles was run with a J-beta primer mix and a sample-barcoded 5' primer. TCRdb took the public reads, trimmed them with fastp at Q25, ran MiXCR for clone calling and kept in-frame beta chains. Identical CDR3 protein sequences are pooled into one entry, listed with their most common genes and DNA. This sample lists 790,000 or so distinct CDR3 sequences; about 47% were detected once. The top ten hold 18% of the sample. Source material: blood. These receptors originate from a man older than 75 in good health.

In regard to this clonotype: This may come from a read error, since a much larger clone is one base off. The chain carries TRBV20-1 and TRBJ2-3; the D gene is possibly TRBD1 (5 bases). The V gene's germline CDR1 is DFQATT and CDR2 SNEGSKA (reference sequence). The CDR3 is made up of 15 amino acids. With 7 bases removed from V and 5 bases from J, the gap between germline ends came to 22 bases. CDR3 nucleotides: TGCAGTGTCAGGGCCCGGGTCGCGTCCAGAGATACGCAGTATTTT. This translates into CSVRARVASRDTQYF.

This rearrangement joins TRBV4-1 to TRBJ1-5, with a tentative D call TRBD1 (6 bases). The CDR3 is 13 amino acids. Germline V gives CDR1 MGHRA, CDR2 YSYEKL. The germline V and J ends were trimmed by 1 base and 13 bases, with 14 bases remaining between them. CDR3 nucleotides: TGCGCCAGCAGCCAAGGGAGGGGGACACATCAGCATTTT. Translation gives CASSQGRGTHQHF.

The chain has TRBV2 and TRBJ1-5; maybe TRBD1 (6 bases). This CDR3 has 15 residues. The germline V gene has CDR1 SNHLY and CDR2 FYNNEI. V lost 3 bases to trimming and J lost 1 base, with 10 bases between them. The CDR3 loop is CASSDSRGSNQPQHF. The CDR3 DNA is TGTGCCAGCAGTGATTCCAGGGGCAGCAATCAGCCCCAGCATTTT.

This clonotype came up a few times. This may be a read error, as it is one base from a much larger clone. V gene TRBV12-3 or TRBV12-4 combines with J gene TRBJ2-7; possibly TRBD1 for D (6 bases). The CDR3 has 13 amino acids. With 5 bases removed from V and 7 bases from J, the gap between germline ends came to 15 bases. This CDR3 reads CASSIQGYNEQYF. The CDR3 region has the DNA TGTGCCAGCAGTATACAGGGTTACAATGAGCAGTACTTC.

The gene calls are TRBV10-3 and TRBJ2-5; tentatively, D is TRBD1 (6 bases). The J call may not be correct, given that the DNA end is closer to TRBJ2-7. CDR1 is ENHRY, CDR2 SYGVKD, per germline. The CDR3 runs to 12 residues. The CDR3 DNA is TGTGCCATCAGTGGGACAGACGACGAGCAGTACTTC. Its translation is CAISGTDDEQYF.

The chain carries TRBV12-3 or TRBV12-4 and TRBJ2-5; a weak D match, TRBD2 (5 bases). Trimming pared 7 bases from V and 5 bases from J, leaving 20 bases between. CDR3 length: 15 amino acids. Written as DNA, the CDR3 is TGTGCCAGCACCCCGGGCGGGCGGCTTGAGGAGACCCAGTACTTC. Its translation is CASTPGGRLEETQYF.

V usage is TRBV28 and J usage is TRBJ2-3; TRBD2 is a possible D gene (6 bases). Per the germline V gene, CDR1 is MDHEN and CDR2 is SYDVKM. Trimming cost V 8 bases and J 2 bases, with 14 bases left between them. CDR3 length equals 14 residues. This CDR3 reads CASRASVTTDTQYF. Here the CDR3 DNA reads TGTGCCAGCCGGGCTAGCGTAACCACAGATACGCAGTATTTT.

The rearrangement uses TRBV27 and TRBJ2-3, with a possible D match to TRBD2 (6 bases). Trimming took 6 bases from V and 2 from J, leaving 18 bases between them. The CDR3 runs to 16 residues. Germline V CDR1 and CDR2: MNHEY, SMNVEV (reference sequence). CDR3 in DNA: TGTGCCAGCAGGACACTCCGGGACTTTTTCACAGATACGCAGTATTTT. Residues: CASRTLRDFFTDTQYF.

CDR3 DNA sequence: TGTGCCAGCAGCTTAGCGGGACTAGCGGGGGGCCCGCCGCCTGGAGCGACCCAGTACTTC. Translated: CASSLAGLAGGPPPGATQYF. This rearrangement joins TRBV7-6 to TRBJ2-5, with 15 bases that match TRBD2. CDR1 and CDR2 (germline): SGHVS, FNYEAQ. This CDR3 contains 20 residues. J lost 7 bases, V lost 0 bases, and 15 bases had no gene match.

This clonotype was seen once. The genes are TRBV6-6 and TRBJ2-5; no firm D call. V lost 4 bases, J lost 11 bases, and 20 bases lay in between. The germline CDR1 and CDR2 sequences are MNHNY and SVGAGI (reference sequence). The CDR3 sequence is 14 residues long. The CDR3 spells CASSLGRLGNEQYF. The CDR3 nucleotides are TGTGCCAGCAGTTTAGGACGGTTAGGCAATGAGCAGTACTTC.

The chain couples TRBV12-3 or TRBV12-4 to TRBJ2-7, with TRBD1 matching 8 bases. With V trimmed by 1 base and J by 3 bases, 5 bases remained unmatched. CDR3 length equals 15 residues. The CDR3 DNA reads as TGTGCCAGCAGTTTAGAACGACAGGGGCTCTACGAGCAGTACTTC. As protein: CASSLERQGLYEQYF.

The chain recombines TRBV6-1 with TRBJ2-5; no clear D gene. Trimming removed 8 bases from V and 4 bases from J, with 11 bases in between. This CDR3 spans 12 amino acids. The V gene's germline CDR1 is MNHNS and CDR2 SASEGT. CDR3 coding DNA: TGTGCCAGCCCCGGCGCCTTAGAGACCCAGTACTTC. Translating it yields CASPGALETQYF.

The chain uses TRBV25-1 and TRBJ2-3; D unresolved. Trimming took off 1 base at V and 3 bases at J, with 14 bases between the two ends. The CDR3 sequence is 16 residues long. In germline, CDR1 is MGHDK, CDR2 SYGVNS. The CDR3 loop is CASSEWAQGFTDTQYF. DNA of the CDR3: TGTGCCAGCAGTGAATGGGCTCAAGGGTTTACAGATACGCAGTATTTT.

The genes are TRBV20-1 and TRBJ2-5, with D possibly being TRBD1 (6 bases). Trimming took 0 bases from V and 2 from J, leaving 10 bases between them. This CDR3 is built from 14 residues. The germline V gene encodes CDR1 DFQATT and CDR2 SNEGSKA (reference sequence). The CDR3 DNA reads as TGCAGTGCTAGAGATTATAGGGGGCAAGAGACCCAGTACTTC. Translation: CSARDYRGQETQYF.

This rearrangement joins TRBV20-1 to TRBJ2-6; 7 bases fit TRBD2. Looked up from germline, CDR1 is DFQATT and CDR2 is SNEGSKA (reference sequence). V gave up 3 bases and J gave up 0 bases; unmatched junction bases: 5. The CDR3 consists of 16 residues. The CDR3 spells CSASRAGSSGANVLTF. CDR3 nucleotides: TGCAGTGCTAGTAGAGCGGGAAGCTCTGGGGCCAACGTCCTGACTTTC.

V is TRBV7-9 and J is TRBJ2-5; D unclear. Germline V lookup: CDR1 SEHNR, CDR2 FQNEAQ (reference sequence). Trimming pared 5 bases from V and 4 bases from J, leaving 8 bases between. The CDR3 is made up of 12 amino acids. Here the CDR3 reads CASSPLSETQYF. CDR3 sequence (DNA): TGTGCCAGCAGCCCTCTGTCAGAGACCCAGTACTTC.

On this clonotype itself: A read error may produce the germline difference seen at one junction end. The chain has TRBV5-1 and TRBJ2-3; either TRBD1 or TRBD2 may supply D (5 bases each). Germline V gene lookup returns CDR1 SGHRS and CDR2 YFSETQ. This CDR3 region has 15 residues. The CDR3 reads CTSSGMTADTDTQYF. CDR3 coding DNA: TGCACCAGCAGCGGTATGACAGCAGACACAGATACGCAGTATTTT.

Here the CDR3 DNA reads TGTGCCACCACAAGCGCGGGGGCCACAGATACGCAGTATTTT. It is translated as CATTSAGATDTQYF. The rearrangement uses TRBV24-1 and TRBJ2-3; possibly TRBD2 for D (7 bases). Trimming left V 8 bases short and J 2 bases short, with 13 bases between. Per germline, CDR1 KGHDR and CDR2 SFDVKD. The CDR3 length is 14 residues.

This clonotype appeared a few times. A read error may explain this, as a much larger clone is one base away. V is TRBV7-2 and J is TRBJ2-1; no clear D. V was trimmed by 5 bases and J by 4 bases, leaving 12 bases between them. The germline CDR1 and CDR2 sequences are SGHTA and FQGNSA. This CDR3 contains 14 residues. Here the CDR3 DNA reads TGTGCCAGCAGCGCCCTTGAGTCTTACAATGAGCAGTTCTTC. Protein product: CASSALESYNEQFF.

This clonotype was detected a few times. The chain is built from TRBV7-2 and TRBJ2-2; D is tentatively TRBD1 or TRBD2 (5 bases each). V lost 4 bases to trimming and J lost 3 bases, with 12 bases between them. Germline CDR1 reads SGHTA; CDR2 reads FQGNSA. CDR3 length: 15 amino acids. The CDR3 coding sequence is TGTGCCAGCAGCTCCCAAGTGGGGGACACCGGGGAGCTGTTTTTT. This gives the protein CASSSQVGDTGELFF.

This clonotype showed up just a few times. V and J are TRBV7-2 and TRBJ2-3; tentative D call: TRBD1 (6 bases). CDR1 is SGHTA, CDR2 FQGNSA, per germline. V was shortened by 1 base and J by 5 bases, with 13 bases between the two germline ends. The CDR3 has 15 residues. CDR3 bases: TGTGCCAGCAGCTTAGAGAGGCTAGGGGGAGATACGCAGTATTTT. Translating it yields CASSLERLGGDTQYF.

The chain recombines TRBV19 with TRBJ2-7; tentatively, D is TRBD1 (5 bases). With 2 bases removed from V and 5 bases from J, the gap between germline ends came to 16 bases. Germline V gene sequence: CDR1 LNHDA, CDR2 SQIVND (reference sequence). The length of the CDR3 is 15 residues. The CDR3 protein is CASSISQGAGDEQYF. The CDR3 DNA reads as TGTGCCAGTAGTATATCGCAGGGTGCTGGGGACGAGCAGTACTTC. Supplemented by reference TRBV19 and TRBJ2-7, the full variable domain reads DGGITQSPKYLFRKEGQNVTLSCEQNLNHDAMYWYRQDPGQGLRLIYYSQIVNDFQKGDIAEGYSVSREKKESFPLTVTSAQKNPTAFYLCASSISQGAGDEQYFGPGTRLTVT.